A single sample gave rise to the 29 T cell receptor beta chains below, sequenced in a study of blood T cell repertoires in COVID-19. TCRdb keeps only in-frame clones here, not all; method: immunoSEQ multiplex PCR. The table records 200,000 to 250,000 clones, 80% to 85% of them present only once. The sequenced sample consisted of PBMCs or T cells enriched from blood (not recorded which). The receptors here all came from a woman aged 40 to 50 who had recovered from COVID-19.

The CDR3 protein is CASKATSVANTGELFF. CDR3 bases: TGTGCCAGCAAGGCCACTAGCGTAGCGAACACCGGGGAGCTGTTTTTT. This sequence joins TRBV27 and TRBJ2-2; 7 nucleotides line up with TRBD2. This CDR3 has 16 residues. CDR1 MNHEY and CDR2 SMNVEV come from the germline V gene (reference sequence). V lost 7 bases, J lost 0 bases, and 8 bases stayed unmatched.

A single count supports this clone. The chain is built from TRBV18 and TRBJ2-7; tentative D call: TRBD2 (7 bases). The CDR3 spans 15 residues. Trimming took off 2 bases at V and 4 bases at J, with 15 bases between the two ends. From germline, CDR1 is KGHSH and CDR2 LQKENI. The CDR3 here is CASSPAGRGEYEQYV. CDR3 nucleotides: TGTGCCAGCTCACCAGCAGGGAGGGGGGAGTACGAGCAGTACGTC.

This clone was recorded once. This CDR3 reads CASSPLIQPQHF. The DNA for the CDR3 is TGTGCCAGCAGTCCCCTTATTCAGCCCCAGCATTTT. The chain joins TRBV28 to TRBJ1-5; no reliable D call. The CDR3 totals 12 residues. The germline V and J ends were trimmed by 5 bases and 6 bases, with 8 bases remaining between them. Germline V lookup: CDR1 MDHEN, CDR2 SYDVKM.

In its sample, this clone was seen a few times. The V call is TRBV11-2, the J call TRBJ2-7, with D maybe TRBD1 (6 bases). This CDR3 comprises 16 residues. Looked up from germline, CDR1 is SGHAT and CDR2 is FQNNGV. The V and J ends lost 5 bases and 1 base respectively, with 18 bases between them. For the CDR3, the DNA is TGTGCCAGCAGCCCTACCCCCTCGACAGGTTCCTACGAGCAGTACGTC. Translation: CASSPTPSTGSYEQYV.

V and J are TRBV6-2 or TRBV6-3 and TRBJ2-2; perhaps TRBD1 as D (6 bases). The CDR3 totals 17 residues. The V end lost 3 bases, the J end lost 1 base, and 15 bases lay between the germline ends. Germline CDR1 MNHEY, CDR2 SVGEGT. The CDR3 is CASSYQAGQMNTGELFF. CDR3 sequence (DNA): TGTGCCAGCAGTTATCAAGCAGGACAGATGAACACCGGGGAGCTGTTTTTT.

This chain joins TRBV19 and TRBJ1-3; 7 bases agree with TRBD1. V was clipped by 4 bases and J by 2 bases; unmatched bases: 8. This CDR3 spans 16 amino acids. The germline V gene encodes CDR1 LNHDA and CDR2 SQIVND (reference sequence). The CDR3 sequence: CASSTDRAYTGNTIYF. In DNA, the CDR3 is TGTGCCAGTAGTACAGACAGGGCATATACTGGAAACACCATATATTTT.

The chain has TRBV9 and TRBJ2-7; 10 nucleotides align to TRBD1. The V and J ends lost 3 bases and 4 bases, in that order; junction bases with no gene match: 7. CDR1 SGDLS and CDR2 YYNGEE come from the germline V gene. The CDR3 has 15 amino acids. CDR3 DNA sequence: TGTGCCAGCAGCGCCGGGGGGACAGGGGCTTACGAGCAGTACTTC. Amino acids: CASSAGGTGAYEQYF.

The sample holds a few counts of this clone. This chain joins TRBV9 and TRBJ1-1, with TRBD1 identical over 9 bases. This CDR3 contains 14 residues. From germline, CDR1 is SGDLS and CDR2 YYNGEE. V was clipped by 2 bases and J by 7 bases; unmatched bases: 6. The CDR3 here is CASSVWTGEDEAFF. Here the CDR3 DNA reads TGTGCCAGCAGCGTCTGGACAGGGGAAGATGAAGCTTTCTTT.

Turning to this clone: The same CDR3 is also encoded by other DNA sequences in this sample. CDR3 loop: CASSPLRDTGELFF. The DNA of the CDR3 is TGTGCCAGCTCACCACTCCGAGACACCGGGGAGCTGTTTTTT. The rearrangement joins TRBV18 to TRBJ2-2; D is undetermined. V gave up 1 base and J gave up 3 bases, with 6 bases separating them. The germline V gene has CDR1 KGHSH and CDR2 LQKENI. The CDR3 is 14 residues long.

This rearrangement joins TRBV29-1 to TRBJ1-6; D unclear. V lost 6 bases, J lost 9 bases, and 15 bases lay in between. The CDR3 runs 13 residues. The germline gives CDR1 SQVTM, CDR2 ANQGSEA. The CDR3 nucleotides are TGCAGCGTGCGGGAGTCAGAATCTTCACCCCTCCACTTT. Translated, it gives CSVRESESSPLHF.

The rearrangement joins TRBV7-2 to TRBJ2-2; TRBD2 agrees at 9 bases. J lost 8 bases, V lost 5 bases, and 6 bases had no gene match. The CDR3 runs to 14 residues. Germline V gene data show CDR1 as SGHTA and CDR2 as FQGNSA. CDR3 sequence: CASSRTSVAGELFF. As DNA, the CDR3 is TGTGCCAGCAGCAGGACTAGCGTGGCGGGGGAGCTGTTTTTT.

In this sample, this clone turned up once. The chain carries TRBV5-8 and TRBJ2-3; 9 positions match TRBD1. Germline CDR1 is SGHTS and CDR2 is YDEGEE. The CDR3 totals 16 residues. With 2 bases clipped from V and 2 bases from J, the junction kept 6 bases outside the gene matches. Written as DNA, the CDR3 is TGTGCCAGCAGCTTACCCGGGACAGGGTTCACAGATACGCAGTATTTT. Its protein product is CASSLPGTGFTDTQYF.

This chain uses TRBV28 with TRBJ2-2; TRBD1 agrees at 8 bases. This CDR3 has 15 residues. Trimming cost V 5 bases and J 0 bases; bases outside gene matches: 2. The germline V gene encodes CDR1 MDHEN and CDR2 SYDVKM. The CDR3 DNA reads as TGTGCCAGCAGTACGGGACAGGCGAACACCGGGGAGCTGTTTTTT. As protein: CASSTGQANTGELFF. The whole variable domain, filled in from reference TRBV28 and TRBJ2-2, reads DVKVTQSSRYLVKRTGEKVFLECVQDMDHENMFWYRQDPGLGLRLIYFSYDVKMKEKGDIPEGYSVSREKKERFSLILESASTNQTSMYLCASSTGQANTGELFFGEGSRLTVL.

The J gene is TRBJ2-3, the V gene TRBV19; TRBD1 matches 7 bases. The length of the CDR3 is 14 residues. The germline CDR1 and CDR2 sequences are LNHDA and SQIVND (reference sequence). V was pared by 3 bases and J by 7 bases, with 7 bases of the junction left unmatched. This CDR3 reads CASSMGTGVYTQYF. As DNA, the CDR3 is TGTGCCAGTAGTATGGGTACAGGGGTATATACGCAGTATTTT. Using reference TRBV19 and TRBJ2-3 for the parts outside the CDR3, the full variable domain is DGGITQSPKYLFRKEGQNVTLSCEQNLNHDAMYWYRQDPGQGLRLIYYSQIVNDFQKGDIAEGYSVSREKKESFPLTVTSAQKNPTAFYLCASSMGTGVYTQYFGPGTRLTVL.

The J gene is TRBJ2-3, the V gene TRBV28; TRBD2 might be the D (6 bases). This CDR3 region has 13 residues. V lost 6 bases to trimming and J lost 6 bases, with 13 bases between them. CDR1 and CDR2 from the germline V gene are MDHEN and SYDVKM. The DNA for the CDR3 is TGTGCCAGCAGAGAAACTAGCTCCGATACGCAGTATTTT. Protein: CASRETSSDTQYF. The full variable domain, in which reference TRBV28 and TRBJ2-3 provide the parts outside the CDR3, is DVKVTQSSRYLVKRTGEKVFLECVQDMDHENMFWYRQDPGLGLRLIYFSYDVKMKEKGDIPEGYSVSREKKERFSLILESASTNQTSMYLCASRETSSDTQYFGPGTRLTVL.

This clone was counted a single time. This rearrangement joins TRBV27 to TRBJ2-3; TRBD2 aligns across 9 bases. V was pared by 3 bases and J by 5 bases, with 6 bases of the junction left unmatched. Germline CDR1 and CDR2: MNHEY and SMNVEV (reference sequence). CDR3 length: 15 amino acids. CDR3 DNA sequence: TGTGCCAGCAGTTTGCGGACTAGCGAGAAAGATACGCAGTATTTT. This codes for CASSLRTSEKDTQYF.

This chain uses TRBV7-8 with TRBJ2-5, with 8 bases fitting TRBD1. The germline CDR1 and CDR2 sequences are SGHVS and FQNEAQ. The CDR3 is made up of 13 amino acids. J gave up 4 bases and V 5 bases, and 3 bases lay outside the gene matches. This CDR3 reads CASSVDRGETQYF. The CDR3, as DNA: TGTGCCAGCAGCGTTGACAGGGGAGAGACCCAGTACTTC.

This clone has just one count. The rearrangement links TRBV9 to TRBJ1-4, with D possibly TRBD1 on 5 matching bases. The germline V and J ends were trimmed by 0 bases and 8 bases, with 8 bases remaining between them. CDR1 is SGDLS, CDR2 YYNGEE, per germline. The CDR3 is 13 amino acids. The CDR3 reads CASSVEGREKLFF. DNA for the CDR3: TGTGCCAGCAGCGTAGAGGGGCGGGAAAAACTGTTTTTT.

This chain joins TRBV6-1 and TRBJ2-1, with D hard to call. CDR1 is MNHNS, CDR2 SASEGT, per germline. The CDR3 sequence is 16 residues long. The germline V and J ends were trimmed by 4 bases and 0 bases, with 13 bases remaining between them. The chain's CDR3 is CASSGIDSSSYNEQFF. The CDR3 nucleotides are TGTGCCAGCAGTGGGATCGACTCGAGCTCCTACAATGAGCAGTTCTTC.

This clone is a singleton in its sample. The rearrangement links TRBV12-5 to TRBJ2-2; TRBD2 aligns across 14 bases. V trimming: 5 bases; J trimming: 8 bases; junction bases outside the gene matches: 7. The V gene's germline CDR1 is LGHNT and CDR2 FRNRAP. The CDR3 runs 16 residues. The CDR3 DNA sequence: TGTGCTAGTGGTCCGACTAGCGGGGGGGCTCGAGGGGAGCTGTTTTTT. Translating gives CASGPTSGGARGELFF.

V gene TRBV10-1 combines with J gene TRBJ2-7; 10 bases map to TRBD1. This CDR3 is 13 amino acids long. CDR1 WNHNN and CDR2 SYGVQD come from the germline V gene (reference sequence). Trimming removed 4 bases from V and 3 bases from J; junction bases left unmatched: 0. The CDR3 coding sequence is TGCGCCAGCAGTGGGGACAGGGGCTACGAGCAGTACTTC. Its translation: CASSGDRGYEQYF.

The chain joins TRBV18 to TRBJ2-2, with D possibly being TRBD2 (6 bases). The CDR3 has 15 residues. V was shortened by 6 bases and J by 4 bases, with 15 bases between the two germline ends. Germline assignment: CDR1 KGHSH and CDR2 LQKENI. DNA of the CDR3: TGTGCCAGCTCTGAGGGACTCGCCCTCACCGGGGAGCTGTTTTTT. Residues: CASSEGLALTGELFF.

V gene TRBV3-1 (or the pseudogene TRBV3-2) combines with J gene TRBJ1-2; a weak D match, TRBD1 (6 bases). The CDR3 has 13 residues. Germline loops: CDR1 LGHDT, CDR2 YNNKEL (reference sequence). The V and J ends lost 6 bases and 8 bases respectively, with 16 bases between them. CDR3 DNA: TGTGCCAGCAGTCTACAGGGCGAGGGGGGCTACACCTTC. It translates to CASSLQGEGGYTF.

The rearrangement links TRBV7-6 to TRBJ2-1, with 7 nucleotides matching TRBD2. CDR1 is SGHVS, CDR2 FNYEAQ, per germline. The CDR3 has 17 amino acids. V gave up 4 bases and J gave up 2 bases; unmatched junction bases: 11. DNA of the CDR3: TGTGCCAGCAGCTCCTCTGTTCCAAGCGGGACCTACAATGAGCAGTTCTTC. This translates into CASSSSVPSGTYNEQFF.

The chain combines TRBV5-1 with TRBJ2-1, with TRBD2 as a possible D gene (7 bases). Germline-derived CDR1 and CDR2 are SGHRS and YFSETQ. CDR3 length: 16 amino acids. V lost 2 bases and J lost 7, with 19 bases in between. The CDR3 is CASSFGGLQGGNEQFF. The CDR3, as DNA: TGCGCCAGCAGCTTCGGGGGGCTCCAGGGAGGGAATGAGCAGTTCTTC. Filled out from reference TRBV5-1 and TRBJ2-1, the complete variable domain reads KAGVTQTPRYLIKTRGQQVTLSCSPISGHRSVSWYQQTPGQGLQFLFEYFSETQRNKGNFPGRFSGRQFSNSRSEMNVSTLELGDSALYLCASSFGGLQGGNEQFFGPGTRLTVL.

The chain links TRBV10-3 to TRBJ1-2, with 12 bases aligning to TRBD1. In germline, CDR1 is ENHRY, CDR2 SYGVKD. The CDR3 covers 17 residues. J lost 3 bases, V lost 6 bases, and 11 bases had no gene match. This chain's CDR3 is CAIRTGTGGEWDYGYTF. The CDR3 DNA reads TGTGCCATCAGGACCGGGACAGGGGGCGAGTGGGACTATGGCTACACCTTC.

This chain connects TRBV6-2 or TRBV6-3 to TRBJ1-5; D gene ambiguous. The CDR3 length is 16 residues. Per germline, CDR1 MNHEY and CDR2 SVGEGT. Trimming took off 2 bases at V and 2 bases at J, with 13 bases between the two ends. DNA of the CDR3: TGTGCCAGCAGTTACCGGGCGGGGAGGGGCAATCAGCCCCAGCATTTT. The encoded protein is CASSYRAGRGNQPQHF.

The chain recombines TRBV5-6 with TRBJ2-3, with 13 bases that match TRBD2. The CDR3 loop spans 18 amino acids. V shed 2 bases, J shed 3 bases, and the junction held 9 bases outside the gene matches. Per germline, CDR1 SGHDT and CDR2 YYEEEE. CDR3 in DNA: TGTGCCAGCAGCTTTCTACTAGCGGGAGGGGGGGATACAGATACGCAGTATTTT. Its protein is CASSFLLAGGGDTDTQYF.

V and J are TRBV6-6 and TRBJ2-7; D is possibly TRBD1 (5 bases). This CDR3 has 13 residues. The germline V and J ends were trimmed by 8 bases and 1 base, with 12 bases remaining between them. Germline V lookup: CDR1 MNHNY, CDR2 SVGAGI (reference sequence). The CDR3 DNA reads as TGTGCCAGCTCAGAACAGGAATCCTACGAGCAGTACTTC. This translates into CASSEQESYEQYF.